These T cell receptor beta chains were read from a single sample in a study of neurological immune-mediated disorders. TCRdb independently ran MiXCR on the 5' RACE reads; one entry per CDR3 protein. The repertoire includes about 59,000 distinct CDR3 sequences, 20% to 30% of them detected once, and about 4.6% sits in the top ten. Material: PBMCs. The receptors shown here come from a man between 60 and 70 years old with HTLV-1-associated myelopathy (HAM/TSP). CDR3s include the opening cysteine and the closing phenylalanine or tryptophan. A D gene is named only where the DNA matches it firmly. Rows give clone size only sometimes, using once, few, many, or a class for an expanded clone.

cdr3_nt: TGCAGTGCTAGGAGCAGAGGGTCCTACAATGAGCAGTTCTTC
cdr3_aa: CSARSRGSYNEQFF
clone_size: -
cdr3_length: 14
v_call: TRBV20-1
d_call: -
j_call: TRBJ2-1

cdr3_nt: TGCAGTGCTAGTCACAGGGGGGGGGCGATAGGGACTGAAGCTTTCTTT
cdr3_aa: CSASHRGGAIGTEAFF
clone_size: many
cdr3_length: 16
v_call: TRBV20-1
d_call: TRBD1
j_call: TRBJ1-1

cdr3_nt: TGTGCCAGCAGTTTTTCCCCCGGGGGTCTAAGCTACGAGCAGTACTTC
cdr3_aa: CASSFSPGGLSYEQYF
clone_size: many
cdr3_length: 16
v_call: TRBV28
d_call: -
j_call: TRBJ2-7

cdr3_nt: TGCAGTGCTAGACTCCCCGGCGTCTCCCCCTACAATGAGCAGTTCTTC
cdr3_aa: CSARLPGVSPYNEQFF
clone_size: many
cdr3_length: 16
v_call: TRBV20-1
d_call: -
j_call: TRBJ2-1

cdr3_nt: TGTGCCAGCAGGCCCAGCGGGGGGAATTACAATGAGCAGTTCTTC
cdr3_aa: CASRPSGGNYNEQFF
clone_size: many
cdr3_length: 15
v_call: TRBV3-1
d_call: TRBD2
j_call: TRBJ2-1

cdr3_nt: TGTGCCAGCAGCGGGGACCGCTTGGATACGCAGTATTTT
cdr3_aa: CASSGDRLDTQYF
clone_size: -
cdr3_length: 13
v_call: TRBV5-6
d_call: -
j_call: TRBJ2-3

cdr3_nt: TGTGCCAGCAGGGGGACTTCGATCGGGAACAATGAGCAGTTCTTC
cdr3_aa: CASRGTSIGNNEQFF
clone_size: -
cdr3_length: 15
v_call: TRBV6-5
d_call: -
j_call: TRBJ2-1

cdr3_nt: TGCAGTGCTAGACCTTCGACTGGGGAGACAGGTATGACCTACAATGAGCAGTTCTTC
cdr3_aa: CSARPSTGETGMTYNEQFF
clone_size: many
cdr3_length: 19
v_call: TRBV20-1
d_call: -
j_call: TRBJ2-1

cdr3_nt: TGTGCCAGCAGCGCATTACAGGGTGAAGCTTTCTTT
cdr3_aa: CASSALQGEAFF
clone_size: many
cdr3_length: 12
v_call: TRBV7-8
d_call: -
j_call: TRBJ1-1

cdr3_nt: TGTGCCAGCAGCGTAGATTCTGCCTCCTACGAGCAGTACTTC
cdr3_aa: CASSVDSASYEQYF
clone_size: -
cdr3_length: 14
v_call: TRBV9
d_call: -
j_call: TRBJ2-7

cdr3_nt: TGCGCCAGCAGCTTGGGGGACGGATTATCCCCCTACAATGAGCAGTTCTTC
cdr3_aa: CASSLGDGLSPYNEQFF
clone_size: many
cdr3_length: 17
v_call: TRBV5-1
d_call: -
j_call: TRBJ2-1

cdr3_nt: TGTGCCAGCAGCGCCCAGCCGGACAGGGGCAAAGAGACCCAGTACTTC
cdr3_aa: CASSAQPDRGKETQYF
clone_size: many
cdr3_length: 16
v_call: TRBV9
d_call: TRBD1
j_call: TRBJ2-5

cdr3_nt: TGCGCCAGCAGGGAGGGAAGCGGGGTTGTCACAGATACGCAGTATTTT
cdr3_aa: CASREGSGVVTDTQYF
clone_size: many
cdr3_length: 16
v_call: TRBV5-1
d_call: TRBD2
j_call: TRBJ2-3

cdr3_nt: TGTGCCAGCAGCTTAACTAGCGGATCAGATACGCAGTATTTT
cdr3_aa: CASSLTSGSDTQYF
clone_size: many
cdr3_length: 14
v_call: TRBV7-9
d_call: TRBD2
j_call: TRBJ2-3

cdr3_nt: TGCAGCGCCCAGGGAGGACGCACTGAAGCTTTCTTT
cdr3_aa: CSAQGGRTEAFF
clone_size: -
cdr3_length: 12
v_call: TRBV29-1
d_call: -
j_call: TRBJ1-1

cdr3_nt: TGTGCCATCAGTGAGTCGACCGTGACAGGGGGTTACGAGCAGTACTTC
cdr3_aa: CAISESTVTGGYEQYF
clone_size: many
cdr3_length: 16
v_call: TRBV10-3
d_call: TRBD1
j_call: TRBJ2-7

cdr3_nt: TGCAGTGCTGAAAAAGCCGGGACCTCTGTCGGGGCCCAGCATTTT
cdr3_aa: CSAEKAGTSVGAQHF
clone_size: many
cdr3_length: 15
v_call: TRBV20-1
d_call: -
j_call: TRBJ1-5

cdr3_nt: TGTGCCAGCAGCGACGGACAGATAAACTACAATGAGCAGTTCTTC
cdr3_aa: CASSDGQINYNEQFF
clone_size: -
cdr3_length: 15
v_call: TRBV5-6
d_call: -
j_call: TRBJ2-1

cdr3_nt: TGCGCCAGCAGCTTGGTGACTAGCGGGAGGAAGTACCAAGAGACCCAGTACTTC
cdr3_aa: CASSLVTSGRKYQETQYF
clone_size: many
cdr3_length: 18
v_call: TRBV5-1
d_call: TRBD2
j_call: TRBJ2-5

cdr3_nt: TGCGCCAGCAGCTTAAGCGACAGGGGCAGTCCTTTCTTT
cdr3_aa: CASSLSDRGSPFF
clone_size: -
cdr3_length: 13
v_call: TRBV5-1
d_call: TRBD1
j_call: TRBJ1-1

cdr3_nt: TGTGCCAGCAGCCCAAGACAGCGCGCAACTAATGAAAAACTGTTTTTT
cdr3_aa: CASSPRQRATNEKLFF
clone_size: many
cdr3_length: 16
v_call: TRBV12-3/TRBV12-4
d_call: -
j_call: TRBJ1-4

cdr3_nt: TGCGCCAGCAGCTTGGATTCTTCGCCCACAGATACGCAGTATTTT
cdr3_aa: CASSLDSSPTDTQYF
clone_size: many
cdr3_length: 15
v_call: TRBV5-1
d_call: -
j_call: TRBJ2-3

cdr3_nt: TGCAGTGCTAGTGGCGGGAGCTACAATGAGCAGTTCTTC
cdr3_aa: CSASGGSYNEQFF
clone_size: -
cdr3_length: 13
v_call: TRBV20-1
d_call: TRBD2
j_call: TRBJ2-1

cdr3_nt: TGCAGTGCCCTGGTTCTGCTTAGGGTAGCGGGGAACAATGAGCAGTTCTTC
cdr3_aa: CSALVLLRVAGNNEQFF
clone_size: many
cdr3_length: 17
v_call: TRBV20-1
d_call: TRBD2
j_call: TRBJ2-1

cdr3_nt: TGTGCCTGGAAGAGGATGTCCGGGACAGGGGGCGCGGAGACCCAGTACTTC
cdr3_aa: CAWKRMSGTGGAETQYF
clone_size: many
cdr3_length: 17
v_call: TRBV30
d_call: TRBD1
j_call: TRBJ2-5